What follows describes a single T cell receptor (beta chain). These data originate in a study of CD8+ T cells in alopecia areata. Extracted RNA was reverse transcribed, and the resulting cDNA served as sequencing template. Repertoires were generated with immunoSEQ multiplex PCR, while TCRdb's copy carries only in-frame clones and drops some. In the table there are a few hundred thousand clones, approximately 40% of which are singletons. Treatment defined: oral pan-JAK inhibitor, 5-10 mg twice daily. Germline loops: CDR1 SGHDT, CDR2 YYEEEE. The CDR3 is 13 residues long. Between the trimmed V and J ends, which lost 4 bases and 4 bases, there was a span of 11 bases.

The chain joins TRBV5-6 to TRBJ1-2; D unclear. This sequence originates from a human donor with alopecia areata. Specimen: CD4+ T cells sorted from blood, collected at approximately week 37, from a patient treated with tofacitinib. The DNA for the CDR3 is TGTGCCAGCAGCCCTAGAGGCTCCTATGGCTACACCTTC. The encoded protein is CASSPRGSYGYTF.